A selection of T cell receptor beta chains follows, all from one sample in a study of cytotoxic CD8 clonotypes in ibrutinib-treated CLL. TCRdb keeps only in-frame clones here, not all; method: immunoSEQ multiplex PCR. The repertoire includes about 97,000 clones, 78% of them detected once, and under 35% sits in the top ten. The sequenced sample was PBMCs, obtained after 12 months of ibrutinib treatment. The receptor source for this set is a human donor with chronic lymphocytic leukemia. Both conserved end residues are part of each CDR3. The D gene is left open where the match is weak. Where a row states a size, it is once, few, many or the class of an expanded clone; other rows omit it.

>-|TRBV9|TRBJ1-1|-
CASSVGGRVEAFF
TGTGCCAGCAGCGTAGGAGGGAGGGTTGAAGCTTTCTTT
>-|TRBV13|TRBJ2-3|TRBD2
CASFIRGLVTDTQYF
TGTGCCAGCTTCATCCGCGGACTAGTCACAGATACGCAGTATTTT
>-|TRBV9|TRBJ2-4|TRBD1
CASSVVEQGVNIQYF
TGTGCCAGCAGCGTAGTGGAACAGGGGGTAAACATTCAGTACTTC
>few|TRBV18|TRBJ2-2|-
CASTATTGELFF
TGTGCCAGCACGGCAACAACCGGGGAGCTGTTTTTT
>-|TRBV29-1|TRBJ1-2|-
CSVEDMGGYGYTF
TGCAGCGTTGAAGACATGGGTGGCTATGGCTACACCTTC
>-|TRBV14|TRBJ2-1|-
CASSQDTASSSYNEQFF
TGTGCCAGCAGCCAAGATACCGCGTCCTCCTCCTACAATGAGCAGTTCTTC
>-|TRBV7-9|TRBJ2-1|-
CASSPRGGEQFF
TGTGCCAGCAGCCCCCGGGGTGGTGAGCAGTTCTTC
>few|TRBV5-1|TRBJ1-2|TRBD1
CASSFGSDRERNGYTF
TGCGCCAGCAGCTTCGGTTCGGACAGGGAGAGAAATGGCTACACCTTC
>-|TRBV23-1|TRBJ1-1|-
CASSDSGWANTEAFF
TGCGCCAGCAGTGACTCAGGGTGGGCGAACACTGAAGCTTTCTTT
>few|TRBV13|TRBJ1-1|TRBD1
CASSSRTGEAFF
TGTGCCAGCAGCTCCAGGACAGGGGAGGCTTTCTTT
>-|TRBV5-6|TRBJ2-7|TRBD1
CASSTRTGFPSYEQYF
TGTGCCAGCAGCACCCGGACAGGTTTCCCCTCCTACGAGCAGTACTTC
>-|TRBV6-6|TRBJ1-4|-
CASSLGKRTFF
TGTGCCAGCAGTCTGGGTAAAAGGACGTTTTTT
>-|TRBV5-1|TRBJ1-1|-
CASSFSDRWNTEAFF
TGCGCCAGCAGCTTCTCGGACAGATGGAACACTGAAGCTTTCTTT
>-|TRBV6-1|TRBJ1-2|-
CASSESGATYGYTF
TGTGCCAGCAGTGAATCAGGGGCGACCTATGGCTACACCTTC
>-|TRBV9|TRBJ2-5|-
CASSVTGMETQYF
TGTGCCAGCAGCGTAACGGGTATGGAGACCCAGTACTTC
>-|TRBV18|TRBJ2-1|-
CASSPSTSREVF
TGTGCCAGCTCACCCAGTACTAGCCGAGAGGTCTTC
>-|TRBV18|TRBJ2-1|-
CASSRSAYNEQFF
TGTGCCAGCTCACGTAGTGCCTACAATGAGCAGTTCTTC
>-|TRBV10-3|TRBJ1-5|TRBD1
CAISARTGGSQPQHF
TGTGCCATCAGTGCCAGGACAGGGGGCTCTCAGCCCCAGCATTTT
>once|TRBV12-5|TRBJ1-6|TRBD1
CASGLSTGAAGSPLHF
TGTGCTAGTGGTTTGTCAACAGGGGCAGCTGGTTCACCCCTCCACTTT
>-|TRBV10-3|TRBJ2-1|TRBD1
CAIRARNPDRGEQFF
TGTGCCATCAGGGCAAGAAACCCCGACAGGGGCGAACAGTTCTTC
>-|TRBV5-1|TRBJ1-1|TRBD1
CASSLAPTGAGTEAFF
TGCGCCAGCAGCTTGGCTCCCACAGGGGCAGGGACTGAAGCTTTCTTT
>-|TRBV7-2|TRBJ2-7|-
CASSLQSFSYEQYF
TGTGCCAGCAGCTTACAGAGCTTCTCCTACGAGCAGTACTTC
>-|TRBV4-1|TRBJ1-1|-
CASSQDLGLNTEAFF
TGCGCCAGCAGCCAAGATCTGGGTTTGAACACTGAAGCTTTCTTT
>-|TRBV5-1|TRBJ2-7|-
CASSRRSRGHEQYF
TGCGCCAGCAGCAGGAGGTCCAGGGGCCACGAGCAGTACTTC
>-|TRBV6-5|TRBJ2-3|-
CASSRESDTQYF
TGTGCCAGCAGTAGGGAGAGTGATACGCAGTATTTT
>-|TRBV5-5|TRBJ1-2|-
CASSPTWTGMGYTF
TGTGCCAGCAGCCCAACTTGGACGGGTATGGGCTACACCTTC
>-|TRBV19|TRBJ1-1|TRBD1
CASLPGQGNTEAFF
TGTGCCAGCCTTCCGGGACAGGGGAACACTGAAGCTTTCTTT
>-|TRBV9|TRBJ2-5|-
CASSTGGVETQYF
TGTGCCAGCAGCACCGGGGGCGTAGAGACCCAGTACTTC
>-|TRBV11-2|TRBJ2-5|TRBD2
CASSQGLVPETQYF
TGTGCCAGCAGCCAAGGACTAGTCCCAGAGACCCAGTACTTC
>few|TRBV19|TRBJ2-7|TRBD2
CASSMLTSDSNEQYF
TGTGCCAGTAGTATGTTGACTAGCGACTCCAACGAGCAGTACTTC
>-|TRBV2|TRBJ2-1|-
CASRIPRAVNNEQFF
TGTGCCAGCAGGATCCCCAGGGCCGTTAACAATGAGCAGTTCTTC
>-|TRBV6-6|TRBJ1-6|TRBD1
CASSYDRVHSPLHF
TGTGCCAGCAGTTACGACAGGGTTCATTCACCCCTCCACTTT
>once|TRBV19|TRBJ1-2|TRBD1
CASSDYRQGADYGYTF
TGTGCCAGTAGCGATTACAGACAGGGGGCGGACTATGGCTACACCTTC
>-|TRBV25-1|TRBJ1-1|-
CASSRGTAGNTEAFF
TGTGCCAGCAGTCGAGGGACGGCGGGAAACACTGAAGCTTTCTTT
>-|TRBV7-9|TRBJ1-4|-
CASRPKDGPEKLFF
TGTGCCAGCAGACCAAAGGACGGGCCGGAAAAACTGTTTTTT
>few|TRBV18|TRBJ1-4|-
CASSHRLGPTNEKLFF
TGTGCCAGCTCACATCGGTTGGGACCAACTAATGAAAAACTGTTTTTT
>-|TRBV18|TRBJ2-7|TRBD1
CASSGLTGARAYEQYF
TGTGCCAGCTCAGGTCTTACAGGGGCTCGGGCCTACGAGCAGTACTTC
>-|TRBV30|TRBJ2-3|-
CAWTSGQISTDTQYF
TGTGCCTGGACTTCTGGACAGATCAGCACAGATACGCAGTATTTT
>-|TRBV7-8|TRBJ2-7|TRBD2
CASSLADAGGPYEQYF
TGTGCCAGCAGCTTAGCTGACGCGGGGGGGCCCTACGAGCAGTACTTC
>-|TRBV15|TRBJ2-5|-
CATSRGGGGEETQYF
TGTGCCACCAGCAGAGGGGGAGGGGGCGAAGAGACCCAGTACTTC
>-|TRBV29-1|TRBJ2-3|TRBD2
CSVGQLAGGPTDTQYF
TGCAGCGTCGGGCAACTAGCGGGGGGACCTACAGATACGCAGTATTTT
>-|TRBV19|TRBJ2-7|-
CASRKTLGSGSYEQYF
TGTGCCAGTCGAAAAACTCTCGGCAGCGGCTCCTACGAGCAGTACTTC
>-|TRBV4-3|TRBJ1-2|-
CASSRDRSSLYGYTF
TGCGCCAGCAGCCGAGACAGGAGTTCCCTCTATGGCTACACCTTC
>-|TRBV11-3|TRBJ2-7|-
CASSLPASYEQYF
TGTGCCAGCAGCTTACCGGCATCCTACGAGCAGTACTTC
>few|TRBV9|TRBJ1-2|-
CASSVALNYGYTF
TGTGCCAGCAGCGTAGCCCTCAACTATGGCTACACCTTC